This T cell receptor (beta chain) was documented in a study of blood T cell repertoires in COVID-19 (dated by TCRdb to about 2020). Broadly, across the study: The collaborator samples originated in the United States, Italy and Spain and spanned the acute and convalescent phases of COVID-19. A freely available public database, intended as a resource for researchers studying the immune response to SARS-CoV-2, is where the repertoires were released. HLA class I and class II types, where available, came from metadata supplied by the sample provider rather than from assay-based typing. The dataset comprised deeply sampled blood TCRbeta repertoires from subjects exposed to, actively infected with, or recovered from COVID-19. The samples were drawn from two sources: the first 160 participants of the ongoing ImmuneRACE study, and 950 to 1,500 subjects contributed by 6 global collaborators. The material from the prospective study consisted of cDNA or gDNA derived from T cells, B-cell-depleted T cells, or PBMCs. Sample metadata almost always included a de-identified subject ID, COVID-19 status, age in years and sex.

General study outcomes and caveats: Clinical and demographic metadata were provided uncurated, with the amount varying by source and participant.

On this clone itself: Its binding antigen is unknown. No much larger clonotype is one base removed from it; base qualities were not supplied.

Participants in the prospective study were enrolled through a virtual design, were aged roughly 18 to 100 years, and lived in approximately 24 United States geographic areas. In the prospective study, cohorts were assigned on the basis of participant-reported clinical history obtained from a screening survey and a study questionnaire. For ImmuneRACE Cohort 3, a participant was defined as recovered based on two consecutive negative NP/OP PCR tests, clearance by a healthcare professional, or resolution of symptoms. Each participant in the prospective study had whole blood, serum and a nasopharyngeal or oropharyngeal swab collected by mobile phlebotomists. Participants in the prospective study had the option to provide additional blood draws and questionnaires over an approximately two-month period. Blood samples from the prospective study were shipped frozen or at room temperature prior to DNA extraction.

TCRbeta CDR3 regions were amplified from genomic DNA using the immunoSEQ Assay, a bias-controlled multiplex PCR. The study's processing was this. Nucleated cell counts per sample were estimated from amplification of reference gene primers within the assay. Sequence reads were collapsed and filtered to measure the absolute abundance of every unique TCRbeta CDR3 rearrangement. Productive Simpson clonality was computed per sample as the square root of Simpson's diversity index over productive rearrangements. Sourced from immuneACCESS, this table was stored by TCRdb with only in-frame sequences that have V and J called. A share of the clones is absent; for the studies checked, an unresolved V gene accounts for under half, and the remainder has no known explanation. V and J calls and clone size follow that table, whereas D and trimming were derived from the DNA. In all, the sample holds roughly 250,000 clones, and approximately 83% of those were seen once. The top ten clonotypes cover 3.5% to 5.5% of the sample.

Material for sequencing was PBMCs or T cells enriched from blood (not recorded which). This TCR was sampled from a young woman who had recovered from COVID-19.

The CDR3 has the sequence CASSQNRVKEAFF. The DNA reads as follows: TGTGCCAGCAGCCAAAACAGGGTTAAGGAAGCTTTCTTT. The chain is encoded by TRBV3-1 (or the pseudogene TRBV3-2) joined to TRBJ1-1, and the D gene may be TRBD1, 6 bases matching. V is reduced by 2 bases and J by 8 bases, leaving a spacing of 12 bases between them. From the germline V gene (reference sequence), CDR1 is LGHDT and CDR2 is YNNKEL. The cysteine opens and the phenylalanine closes a CDR3 of 13 amino acids. CDR3 DNA is the only sequence kept; it has 39 bases, read in frame from the first base.